These 25 T cell receptor beta chains came from one sample sequenced in a study of memory CD4+ T cells and cytomegalovirus serostatus. The sort gate was single viable CD3+CD4+CD8-CD45RO+ cells for memory CD4+ T cells. Only in-frame clones appear in the TCRdb table, and some are missing; sequencing was by immunoSEQ multiplex PCR. The sample carries about 58,000 clones, 82% recorded once. Sequenced material: memory CD4+ T cells from blood. These receptors were obtained from an adult in good health and CMV-seronegative. Some clones in this sample may be carry-over from other donors' samples.

This clone was detected only a few times. The J gene is TRBJ2-5, the V gene TRBV9; tentatively, D is TRBD2 (6 bases). Trimming stripped 0 bases from V and 5 bases from J, with 14 bases between. Germline CDR1 and CDR2: SGDLS and YYNGEE. The CDR3 is 15 amino acids. The CDR3 DNA sequence: TGTGCCAGCAGCGTAGCTCCGGGAGCGCTCGAGACCCAGTACTTC. The encoded protein is CASSVAPGALETQYF.

The chain recombines TRBV28 with TRBJ1-2, with 8 positions matching TRBD1. The CDR3 loop spans 16 amino acids. The junction had 16 bases not matched to a gene; V was cut back by 5 bases and J by 8 bases. In germline, CDR1 is MDHEN, CDR2 SYDVKM. The CDR3 DNA reads as TGTGCCAGCAGTCTGACCCTAAACACAGGGGGTCGGGGCTACACCTTC. Its translation is CASSLTLNTGGRGYTF.

V usage is TRBV6-1 and J usage is TRBJ2-3, with TRBD2 identical over 8 bases. This CDR3 spans 17 amino acids. Losses at the gene ends were 2 bases for V and 4 bases for J; bases not matched to a gene: 11. Germline assignment: CDR1 MNHNS and CDR2 SASEGT. In DNA, the CDR3 is TGTGCCAGCAGTGAACGTTGGAGCGGGAGTAGCGCAGATACGCAGTATTTT. It is translated as CASSERWSGSSADTQYF.

In the case of this clone: Other DNA sequences in this sample translate to the same CDR3. The V call is TRBV5-1, the J call TRBJ1-2; the D is unclear. The ends were cut back, 0 bases at V and 5 bases at J, with 5 bases in the middle. In germline, CDR1 is SGHRS, CDR2 YFSETQ. The CDR3 sequence is 12 residues long. CDR3: CASSLESYGYTF. In DNA, the CDR3 is TGCGCCAGCAGCTTGGAGTCTTATGGCTACACCTTC.

The chain recombines TRBV7-9 with TRBJ1-3, with D perhaps matching TRBD1 (5 bases). CDR1 is SEHNR and CDR2 is FQNEAQ in the germline V gene (reference sequence). The CDR3 spans 14 residues. Trimming stripped 5 bases from V and 2 bases from J, with 10 bases between. The CDR3 protein is CASSRGGAGNTIYF. The CDR3 region has the DNA TGTGCCAGCAGCCGGGGGGGGGCTGGAAACACCATATATTTT.

This clone was seen more than once but under ten times. The gene calls are TRBV7-9 and TRBJ1-4; D may be TRBD1 (5 bases). The CDR3 is 12 amino acids. Trimming took 5 bases from V and 8 from J, leaving 9 bases between them. CDR1 and CDR2 (germline): SEHNR, FQNEAQ (reference sequence). The DNA of the CDR3 is TGTGCCAGCAGCCGGGACGAAGAAAAACTGTTTTTT. It is translated as CASSRDEEKLFF.

This clone was seen just once. For the CDR3, the DNA is TGTGCCAGCAGTTACTCGACTACGGGGAGGTTGGACATTCAGTACTTC. Amino acids: CASSYSTTGRLDIQYF. The gene calls are TRBV6-7 and TRBJ2-4; the D gene is possibly TRBD2 (6 bases). TRBV6-7 is an open reading frame, and its role is uncertain. The CDR3 has 16 amino acids. V lost 0 bases to trimming and J lost 8 bases, with 17 bases between them.

The V call is TRBV10-1, the J call TRBJ1-2; the match to TRBD1 covers 9 bases. The length of the CDR3 is 18 residues. Germline V gene sequence: CDR1 WNHNN, CDR2 SYGVQD (reference sequence). The junction had 16 bases not matched to a gene; V was cut back by 4 bases and J by 4 bases. Here the CDR3 reads CASSVLLTGGALIYGYTF. The CDR3 bases are TGCGCCAGCAGTGTCTTGCTTACAGGGGGCGCGCTAATCTATGGCTACACCTTC.

The CDR3 protein is CASSQREVGTGELFF. The CDR3 DNA reads TGTGCCAGCAGCCAGCGGGAGGTCGGCACCGGGGAGCTGTTTTTT. The J gene is TRBJ2-2, the V gene TRBV7-9; 9 positions match TRBD2. The CDR3 contains 15 residues. The germline V gene encodes CDR1 SEHNR and CDR2 FQNEAQ (reference sequence). The ends lost 5 bases at V and 4 bases at J; junction bases unmatched: 5.

The chain couples TRBV5-4 to TRBJ2-1; 8 nucleotides agree with TRBD1. Germline V gene sequence: CDR1 SGHNT, CDR2 YYREEE (reference sequence). The CDR3 sequence is 14 residues long. V lost 4 bases to trimming and J lost 5 bases; unmatched junction nucleotides: 5. DNA of the CDR3: TGTGCCAGCAGCCCTCAGGGGGCTGACAATGAGCAGTTCTTC. Protein product: CASSPQGADNEQFF.

The chain is built from TRBV5-6 and TRBJ2-5; the match to TRBD2 covers 7 bases. V lost 5 bases and J lost 5; bases outside the gene matches: 12. The CDR3 has 15 amino acids. Germline CDR1 SGHDT, CDR2 YYEEEE. CDR3 DNA: TGTGCCAGCAGACCCAAAGGACTAGTTCCGGAGACCCAGTACTTC. The encoded protein is CASRPKGLVPETQYF.

The chain uses TRBV28 and TRBJ1-5, with D perhaps TRBD1 (6 bases). V was trimmed by 3 bases and J by 7 bases, leaving 13 bases between them. In germline, CDR1 is MDHEN, CDR2 SYDVKM. The CDR3 runs to 14 residues. As DNA, the CDR3 is TGTGCCAGCAGTTTGGGGGGGGCGAGGCAGCCCCAGCATTTT. Its translation is CASSLGGARQPQHF.

The rearrangement uses TRBV27 and TRBJ2-7; TRBD2 matches at 8 bases. V was clipped by 3 bases and J by 3 bases; unmatched bases: 10. The CDR3 spans 16 residues. The germline V gene encodes CDR1 MNHEY and CDR2 SMNVEV (reference sequence). The CDR3 sequence is CASSFKGGGTSYEQYF. The CDR3 DNA is TGTGCCAGCAGTTTCAAGGGGGGCGGGACTAGCTACGAGCAGTACTTC.

V gene TRBV11-2 combines with J gene TRBJ2-7; the D is unclear. CDR1 is SGHAT, CDR2 FQNNGV, per germline. CDR3 length: 13 amino acids. With 3 bases removed from V and 2 bases from J, the gap between germline ends came to 8 bases. CDR3 DNA sequence: TGTGCCAGCAGCTTGGGTCCTGCCTACGAGCAGTACTTC. It is translated as CASSLGPAYEQYF.

The V call is TRBV25-1, the J call TRBJ2-3; maybe TRBD2 (5 bases). The CDR3 loop spans 14 amino acids. V lost 7 bases and J 1 base, leaving 12 bases between the germline ends. Germline V gives CDR1 MGHDK, CDR2 SYGVNS. Written as DNA, the CDR3 is TGTGCCAGCACCGTCGGGGTAGGCACAGATACGCAGTATTTT. Residues: CASTVGVGTDTQYF.

This rearrangement joins TRBV2 to TRBJ1-1; D remains unclear. Trimming took off 9 bases at V and 1 base at J, with 12 bases between the two ends. This CDR3 has 13 residues. Per the germline V gene, CDR1 is SNHLY and CDR2 is FYNNEI. CDR3 sequence reads: CASQTAQNTEAFF. The CDR3 nucleotides are TGTGCCAGTCAGACGGCCCAGAACACTGAAGCTTTCTTT. The whole variable domain, filled in from reference TRBV2 and TRBJ1-1, reads EPEVTQTPSHQVTQMGQEVILRCVPISNHLYFYWYRQILGQKVEFLVSFYNNEISEKSEIFDDQFSVERPDGSNFTLKIRSTKLEDSAMYFCASQTAQNTEAFFGQGTRLTVV.

This clone turned up a few times. This chain's CDR3 is CASSPIIMEAFF. The DNA for the CDR3 is TGTGCCAGCTCACCAATCATAATGGAAGCTTTCTTT. V is TRBV18 and J is TRBJ1-1; D gene uncertain. Germline CDR1 and CDR2: KGHSH and LQKENI. The CDR3 loop spans 12 amino acids. The ends were cut back, 2 bases at V and 8 bases at J, with 9 bases in the middle.

This sequence joins TRBV2 and TRBJ1-2; D might be TRBD1 (6 bases). This CDR3 is 12 amino acids long. V lost 8 bases, J lost 5 bases, and 12 bases lay in between. CDR1 SNHLY and CDR2 FYNNEI come from the germline V gene. CDR3 bases: TGTGCCAGCGGCGGGGGCAGATATGGCTACACCTTC. Translated, it gives CASGGGRYGYTF.

V usage is TRBV6-5 and J usage is TRBJ1-6, with D hard to call. Looked up from germline, CDR1 is MNHEY and CDR2 is SVGAGI. This CDR3 has 15 residues. Trimming pared 0 bases from V and 10 bases from J, leaving 13 bases between. The CDR3 nucleotides read TGTGCCAGCAGTTACTCGAGGAGAAACAAGTCACCCCTCCACTTT. This gives the protein CASSYSRRNKSPLHF.

The rearrangement uses TRBV5-6 and TRBJ2-1, with D possibly TRBD2 on 6 matching bases. This CDR3 has 13 amino acids. The V gene lost 4 bases and the J gene lost 6 bases, with 11 bases spanning the gap. Per the germline V gene, CDR1 is SGHDT and CDR2 is YYEEEE. CDR3 loop: CASSRIGGNEQFF. CDR3 coding DNA: TGTGCCAGCAGCAGGATCGGGGGCAATGAGCAGTTCTTC. The entire variable domain, with the rest obtained from reference TRBV5-6 and TRBJ2-1, is as follows: DAGVTQSPTHLIKTRGQQVTLRCSPKSGHDTVSWYQQALGQGPQFIFQYYEEEERQRGNFPDRFSGHQFPNYSSELNVNALLLGDSALYLCASSRIGGNEQFFGPGTRLTVL.

The chain recombines TRBV11-2 with TRBJ2-7; tentative D call: TRBD1 (6 bases). Germline V gene lookup returns CDR1 SGHAT and CDR2 FQNNGV. This CDR3 is 15 amino acids long. Trimming removed 5 bases at V and 3 bases at J, with 17 bases between. The CDR3 region is CASSPTPGHIYEQYF. CDR3 DNA sequence: TGTGCCAGCAGCCCCACACCGGGACATATCTACGAGCAGTACTTC.

The chain links TRBV28 to TRBJ2-1; D not certain. CDR1 and CDR2 (germline): MDHEN, SYDVKM. V shed 8 bases and J shed 7 bases, with 9 bases lying between them. This CDR3 region has 11 residues. CDR3 sequence (DNA): TGTGCCAGCCCGAGTCGGAATGAGCAGTTCTTC. Its translation: CASPSRNEQFF.

The chain uses TRBV29-1 and TRBJ2-2; weak D call: TRBD2 (6 bases). Trimming cost V 4 bases and J 1 base, with 13 bases left between them. The CDR3 is made up of 15 amino acids. Germline assignment: CDR1 SQVTM and CDR2 ANQGSEA. Here the CDR3 reads CSVVLGGGNTGELFF. The CDR3 bases are TGCAGCGTTGTGTTGGGGGGAGGGAACACCGGGGAGCTGTTTTTT.

The chain employs TRBV25-1 and TRBJ2-7, with D possibly matching TRBD1 (6 bases). CDR1 is MGHDK and CDR2 is SYGVNS in the germline V gene. This CDR3 spans 16 amino acids. V gave up 5 bases and J gave up 6 bases, with 23 bases separating them. CDR3 bases: TGTGCCAGCAGTCCCCGTGGGGGCGGAATGTGGGGCGAGCAGTACTTC. Translation: CASSPRGGGMWGEQYF.

The chain recombines TRBV30 with TRBJ2-6; D not certain. V gave up 5 bases and J gave up 2 bases, with 10 bases separating them. From germline, CDR1 is GTSNPN and CDR2 SVGIG (reference sequence). The length of the CDR3 is 14 residues. CDR3: CAWAGFTGANVLTF. The CDR3 DNA sequence: TGTGCCTGGGCCGGGTTCACTGGGGCCAACGTCCTGACTTTC.